What follows is one T cell receptor (beta chain) and its context. No antigen is known for it. The data belong to a study of T cell responses to AZD1222 COVID-19 vaccine. The germline V gene has CDR1 KGHSH and CDR2 LQKENI. With 6 bases removed from V and 4 bases from J, the gap between germline ends came to 9 bases. CDR3 length: 12 residues. Data came from immunoSEQ multiplex PCR; TCRdb stores just in-frame clones and leaves some out. The sample comprises roughly 110,000 clones, around 90% of which are singletons, and around 5.9% rests with the top ten. Study-level findings and limits: Most donors were white British and more were female, and clonal diversity was possibly underestimated.

This sequence joins TRBV18 and TRBJ2-5; D unclear. Sequenced here: peripheral blood, sampled 28 days after the second AZD1222 dose. This clonotype was obtained from an adult who received the AZD1222 COVID-19 vaccine. CDR3 in amino acids: CASSPSPETQYF. CDR3 in DNA: TGTGCCAGCTCGCCAAGCCCAGAGACCCAGTACTTC.